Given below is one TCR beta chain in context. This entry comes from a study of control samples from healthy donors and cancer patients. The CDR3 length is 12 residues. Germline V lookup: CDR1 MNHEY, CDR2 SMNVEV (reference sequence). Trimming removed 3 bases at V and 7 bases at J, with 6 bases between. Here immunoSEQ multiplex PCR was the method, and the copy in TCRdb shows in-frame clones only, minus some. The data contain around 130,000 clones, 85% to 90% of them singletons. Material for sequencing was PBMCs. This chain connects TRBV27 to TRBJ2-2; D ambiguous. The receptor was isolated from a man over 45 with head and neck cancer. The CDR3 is CASSLSGGELFF. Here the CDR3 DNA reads TGTGCCAGCAGTTTGTCAGGCGGGGAGCTGTTTTTT.